Listed here are 26 T cell receptor beta chains from one sample, sequenced in a study of blood T cell repertoires in COVID-19. Using immunoSEQ multiplex PCR, the repertoire was profiled, and TCRdb retains in-frame clones only, with some absent. The sample records 350,000 to 400,000 clones, more than 75% being singletons. The sequenced material came from PBMCs or T cells enriched from blood (not recorded which). The receptors originated from a woman in her twenties or thirties with acute COVID-19.

This chain uses TRBV5-1 with TRBJ1-6; TRBD1 is a possible D gene (5 bases). V was shortened by 0 bases and J by 0 bases, with 10 bases between the two germline ends. The germline V gene encodes CDR1 SGHRS and CDR2 YFSETQ. This CDR3 comprises 17 residues. The CDR3 sequence: CASSLVGAASYNSPLHF. The DNA of the CDR3 is TGCGCCAGCAGCTTGGTTGGGGCGGCCTCCTATAATTCACCCCTCCACTTT.

This clone has a handful of counts. The chain is built from TRBV7-2 and TRBJ1-4, with D uncertain. The CDR3 covers 15 residues. The V end was cut by 5 bases, the J end by 0 bases, with 10 bases between. Germline-derived CDR1 and CDR2 are SGHTA and FQGNSA. The CDR3: CASSLHTATNEKLFF. CDR3 nucleotides: TGTGCCAGCAGCCTACATACAGCAACTAATGAAAAACTGTTTTTT.

The V and J genes are TRBV6-6 and TRBJ1-1; a weak D match, TRBD1 (6 bases). The CDR3 has 15 residues. CDR1 is MNHNY, CDR2 SVGAGI, per germline (reference sequence). V shed 5 bases and J shed 5 bases, with 18 bases lying between them. This CDR3 reads CASSNTGISKTEAFF. DNA of the CDR3: TGTGCCAGCAGTAATACAGGGATCTCGAAAACTGAAGCTTTCTTT.

The chain is built from TRBV5-1 and TRBJ1-3; tentative D call: TRBD1 (5 bases). The germline CDR1 and CDR2 sequences are SGHRS and YFSETQ. With 2 bases removed from V and 8 bases from J, the gap between germline ends came to 14 bases. The CDR3 runs to 14 residues. CDR3 amino acids: CASSFPDSTDTIYF. The CDR3, as DNA: TGCGCCAGCAGCTTTCCAGACAGTACTGACACCATATATTTT.

This clone is a singleton in its sample. The genes are TRBV3-1 (or the pseudogene TRBV3-2) and TRBJ2-1; 8 bases match TRBD1. After removal of 1 base from V and 3 bases from J, the junction contained 2 bases not matched to a gene. From germline, CDR1 is LGHDT and CDR2 YNNKEL (reference sequence). The CDR3 length is 15 residues. The CDR3 DNA is TGTGCCAGCAGCCAAGGACAGGGGATCTACAATGAGCAGTTCTTC. It codes for CASSQGQGIYNEQFF.

The chain uses TRBV3-1 (or the pseudogene TRBV3-2) and TRBJ2-3; 9 positions match TRBD2. CDR1 LGHDT and CDR2 YNNKEL come from the germline V gene (reference sequence). CDR3 length: 17 residues. The J segment lost 5 bases and the V segment lost 5 bases, leaving 14 bases of the junction unmatched. CDR3 nucleotides: TGTGCCAGCAGCTCAGTGCCCCTAGCGGGGTTCAGAGATACGCAGTATTTT. Translating gives CASSSVPLAGFRDTQYF.

The chain links TRBV3-1 (or the pseudogene TRBV3-2) to TRBJ2-7, with 7 bases identical to TRBD2. The CDR3 runs to 13 residues. With 8 bases clipped from V and 4 bases from J, the junction kept 8 bases outside the gene matches. The germline V gene has CDR1 LGHDT and CDR2 YNNKEL (reference sequence). The CDR3 DNA sequence: TGTGCCAGCGCACCGGGGGGTGGTTACGAGCAGTACTTC. It yields the protein CASAPGGGYEQYF.

The chain joins TRBV10-3 to TRBJ1-2; TRBD1 is a possible D gene (5 bases). Germline lookup yields CDR1 ENHRY and CDR2 SYGVKD. The CDR3 is made up of 14 amino acids. Trimming pared 2 bases from V and 2 bases from J, leaving 9 bases between. The CDR3 loop reads CAISEGEGNYGYTF. The CDR3, as DNA: TGTGCCATCAGTGAGGGGGAGGGGAACTATGGCTACACCTTC.

This clone was detected only once. This chain joins TRBV4-1 and TRBJ2-7; the D gene is possibly TRBD2 (5 bases). V gave up 1 base and J gave up 0 bases, with 7 bases separating them. Germline V gene lookup returns CDR1 MGHRA and CDR2 YSYEKL. The CDR3 covers 14 residues. The CDR3 nucleotides are TGCGCCAGCAGCCAAGCTAGCTCCTCCTACGAGCAGTACTTC. It codes for CASSQASSSYEQYF.

The genes are TRBV6-1 and TRBJ2-1, with 8 bases that match TRBD1. Germline V gives CDR1 MNHNS, CDR2 SASEGT. The CDR3 covers 12 residues. J was trimmed by 16 bases and V by 5 bases; bases with no gene match: 10. The CDR3 DNA is TGTGCCAGCAGTCCTGGACAGGGTGGTGGCTTCTTC. It specifies CASSPGQGGGFF.

The CDR3 loop is CASSLGFQGAEAFF. Here the CDR3 DNA reads TGTGCCAGCAGTCTGGGGTTCCAAGGGGCTGAAGCTTTCTTT. The genes are TRBV14 and TRBJ1-1; weak D call: TRBD1 (5 bases). The V and J ends lost 6 bases and 6 bases respectively, with 17 bases between them. The germline V gene encodes CDR1 SGHDN and CDR2 FVKESK. The CDR3 extends over 14 amino acids.

The CDR3 DNA follows: TGCGCCAGCAGTGAGCCCCGGGACAGCTATAATTCACCCCTCCACTTT. It is translated as CASSEPRDSYNSPLHF. The genes are TRBV10-2 and TRBJ1-6, with TRBD1 identical over 7 bases. Germline CDR1 WSHSY, CDR2 SAAADI. The CDR3 spans 16 residues. Trimming took 2 bases from V and 3 from J; bases not matched to a gene: 4.

V usage is TRBV9 and J usage is TRBJ1-6; 9 bases agree with TRBD1. There are 17 residues in the CDR3. V was clipped by 0 bases and J by 8 bases; unmatched bases: 9. Per the germline V gene, CDR1 is SGDLS and CDR2 is YYNGEE. In DNA form, the CDR3 reads TGTGCCAGCAGCGTAGGTCTTCCGGGACAGGGTGATTCACCCCTCCACTTT. This translates into CASSVGLPGQGDSPLHF.

The chain has TRBV19 and TRBJ1-2, with 7 bases that match TRBD1. Germline-derived CDR1 and CDR2 are LNHDA and SQIVND (reference sequence). Unmatched junction bases numbered 9, after V lost 6 bases and J lost 5 bases. The CDR3 totals 14 residues. CDR3 DNA: TGTGCCAGTAGACCAGGGACAGCGGATTATGGCTACACCTTC. Its translation is CASRPGTADYGYTF.

The rearrangement joins TRBV13 to TRBJ2-2; 8 bases agree with TRBD1. V shed 10 bases, J shed 1 base, and the junction held 5 bases outside the gene matches. There are 14 residues in the CDR3. The germline V gene encodes CDR1 PRHDT and CDR2 FYEKMQ (reference sequence). The CDR3 loop reads CATSGGLNTGELFF. CDR3 nucleotides: TGTGCCACCTCAGGGGGCTTGAACACCGGGGAGCTGTTTTTT. Supplemented by reference TRBV13 and TRBJ2-2, the full variable domain reads AAGVIQSPRHLIKEKRETATLKCYPIPRHDTVYWYQQGPGQDPQFLISFYEKMQSDKGSIPDRFSAQQFSDYHSELNMSSLELGDSALYFCATSGGLNTGELFFGEGSRLTVL.

This rearrangement joins TRBV19 to TRBJ1-1; 7 positions match TRBD1. The CDR3 spans 15 residues. V lost 6 bases and J lost 0; bases outside the gene matches: 7. The germline V gene encodes CDR1 LNHDA and CDR2 SQIVND (reference sequence). This CDR3 reads CASSYGQVLNTEAFF. The CDR3 coding sequence is TGTGCCAGTAGCTATGGACAGGTATTGAACACTGAAGCTTTCTTT.

The rearrangement uses TRBV18 and TRBJ2-3, with D perhaps TRBD2 (6 bases). The V end was cut by 3 bases, the J end by 5 bases, with 21 bases between. The germline V gene has CDR1 KGHSH and CDR2 LQKENI. The CDR3 runs 17 residues. Here the CDR3 DNA reads TGTGCCAGCTCACCCTACCCGCCGGGACTCCTGGGAGATACGCAGTATTTT. This translates into CASSPYPPGLLGDTQYF.

This clone was seen a single time. The chain is built from TRBV19 and TRBJ2-3, with 8 bases aligning to TRBD1. J lost 7 bases, V lost 4 bases, and 13 bases had no gene match. The V gene's germline CDR1 is LNHDA and CDR2 SQIVND (reference sequence). The CDR3 is made up of 16 amino acids. As DNA, the CDR3 is TGTGCCAGTAGTACTCTCTCCACAGGGGGTAAATATACGCAGTATTTT. This encodes CASSTLSTGGKYTQYF. Complete variable domain (other parts from reference TRBV19 and TRBJ2-3): DGGITQSPKYLFRKEGQNVTLSCEQNLNHDAMYWYRQDPGQGLRLIYYSQIVNDFQKGDIAEGYSVSREKKESFPLTVTSAQKNPTAFYLCASSTLSTGGKYTQYFGPGTRLTVL.

The chain carries TRBV12-3 or TRBV12-4 and TRBJ2-3; D perhaps matches TRBD1 (6 bases). The CDR3 has 13 amino acids. The germline V and J ends were trimmed by 3 bases and 3 bases, with 7 bases remaining between them. CDR3 DNA: TGTGCCAGCAGTTTTGGACAGACAGATACGCAGTATTTT. Protein: CASSFGQTDTQYF.

As DNA, the CDR3 is TGCAGTGCTAGTCTGGGCGGGGGTGCCTACGAGCAGTACTTC. Amino acid sequence: CSASLGGGAYEQYF. The rearrangement uses TRBV20-1 and TRBJ2-7; TRBD2 matches at 7 bases. CDR3 length: 14 amino acids. Per germline, CDR1 DFQATT and CDR2 SNEGSKA (reference sequence). The trim removed 3 bases at V and 2 bases at J, leaving 7 bases unmatched.

This chain's CDR3 is CASSRTGSPLTTNEKLFF. The CDR3 DNA reads as TGTGCCAGCAGCCGGACAGGTTCACCTTTAACAACTAATGAAAAACTGTTTTTT. The chain is built from TRBV9 and TRBJ1-4, with 7 bases that match TRBD1. V lost 4 bases and J lost 0; bases outside the gene matches: 12. The CDR3 spans 18 residues. Looked up from germline, CDR1 is SGDLS and CDR2 is YYNGEE.

V and J are TRBV30 and TRBJ1-2; 9 positions agree with TRBD1. J was trimmed by 7 bases and V by 7 bases; bases with no gene match: 13. Germline assignment: CDR1 GTSNPN and CDR2 SVGIG (reference sequence). CDR3 length equals 14 residues. The CDR3, as DNA: TGTGCCTTTTGGCAGGGACAGGGAGGGTTTGGCTACACCTTC. Amino acids: CAFWQGQGGFGYTF.

This clone was detected only a few times. The V call is TRBV5-1, the J call TRBJ2-1, with 13 bases identical to TRBD2. The CDR3 length is 20 residues. Germline lookup yields CDR1 SGHRS and CDR2 YFSETQ. V was pared by 1 base and J by 4 bases, with 14 bases of the junction left unmatched. The CDR3 loop is CASSLFSRTSGGDNYNEQFF. The CDR3 region has the DNA TGCGCCAGCAGCTTGTTTTCCCGGACTAGCGGGGGAGATAATTACAATGAGCAGTTCTTC.

The rearrangement uses TRBV7-2 and TRBJ1-2; 10 positions match TRBD1. V lost 2 bases, J lost 0 bases, and 6 bases stayed unmatched. CDR1 SGHTA and CDR2 FQGNSA come from the germline V gene. The CDR3 is 17 amino acids. The CDR3 loop is CASSLRDRGTSNYGYTF. DNA for the CDR3: TGTGCCAGCAGCTTAAGGGACAGGGGTACCTCTAACTATGGCTACACCTTC. The full variable domain, completed using reference TRBV7-2 and TRBJ1-2, is GAGVSQSPSNKVTEKGKDVELRCDPISGHTALYWYRQSLGQGLEFLIYFQGNSAPDKSGLPSDRFSAERTGGSVSTLTIQRTQQEDSAVYLCASSLRDRGTSNYGYTFGSGTRLTVV.

The chain has TRBV6-2 or TRBV6-3 and TRBJ2-1; the match to TRBD2 covers 16 bases. J gave up 15 bases and V 5 bases, and 16 bases lay outside the gene matches. Germline V lookup: CDR1 MNHEY, CDR2 SVGEGT. The CDR3 consists of 17 residues. DNA of the CDR3: TGTGCCAGCAGTAATATAGGGACTAGCGGGGGGGTCCCCCGGGGGTTCTTC. Protein sequence: CASSNIGTSGGVPRGFF.

The V and J genes are TRBV19 and TRBJ2-5; 13 positions match TRBD2. The V gene's germline CDR1 is LNHDA and CDR2 SQIVND (reference sequence). The CDR3 sequence is 18 residues long. Written as DNA, the CDR3 is TGTGTCAAAGGGGGGACTAGCGGGAATAAAGGGCCAAAAGAGACCCAGTACTTC. This gives the protein CVKGGTSGNKGPKETQYF. The entire variable domain, with the rest obtained from reference TRBV19 and TRBJ2-5, is as follows: DGGITQSPKYLFRKEGQNVTLSCEQNLNHDAMYWYRQDPGQGLRLIYYSQIVNDFQKGDIAEGYSVSREKKESFPLTVTSAQKNPTAFYLCVKGGTSGNKGPKETQYFGPGTRLLVL.